At least ten counts were recorded for the clone carrying this T cell receptor beta chain. Its antigen is unidentified. A universal primer site was incorporated via template switching, and the cDNA contained unique molecular identifiers. TCRdb reprocessed the 5' RACE reads with MiXCR, giving one entry per CDR3 protein. The sample lists fewer than 550,000 distinct CDR3 sequences; roughly an eighth were seen once. This sample was included in a study of identical twins. V was trimmed by 5 bases and J by 8 bases, leaving 7 bases between them. The germline V gene has CDR1 DFQATT and CDR2 SNEGSKA (reference sequence). CDR3 length: 10 amino acids. The study's findings and limits: These conclusions were based on statistical analysis (cross-sectional, not following the same donors). Insertions were reduced in abundant cord blood beta clonotypes but not in memory repertoires.

These data also formed part of another study, on yellow fever vaccine responses in identical twins.

Sample: CD4+ T cells sorted from blood. The TCR comes from a woman aged 18-35 years in good health. J is TRBJ2-1 and V is TRBV20-1; a possible D gene is TRBD2 (6 bases). This CDR3 is CSAGGYEQFF. CDR3 coding DNA: TGCAGTGCTGGAGGGTATGAGCAGTTCTTC.